One sample yielded the 3 T cell receptor beta chains listed below, sequenced in a study of identical twins. TCRdb called the 5' RACE reads again in MiXCR, with one record for every CDR3 protein. The sample has 690,000 or so distinct CDR3 sequences, roughly 8% seen once. This sample also belongs to another study, concerning yellow fever vaccine responses in identical twins.

The sample taken for sequencing was PBMCs. Receptors originate from a woman under 30 in good health.

This clonotype was picked up a small number of times. This chain joins TRBV6-1 and TRBJ2-3, with a possible D match to TRBD2 (5 bases). Trimming stripped 3 bases from V and 2 bases from J, with 21 bases between. This CDR3 spans 18 amino acids. In germline, CDR1 is MNHNS, CDR2 SASEGT. CDR3: CASSEHVASGSATDTQYF. CDR3 coding DNA: TGTGCCAGCAGTGAGCATGTCGCTTCGGGGTCTGCCACAGATACGCAGTATTTT.

This clonotype was seen at least ten times. The chain combines TRBV12-3 or TRBV12-4 with TRBJ2-1; D is uncertain. The V and J ends lost 2 bases and 8 bases respectively, with 4 bases between them. CDR3 length: 11 residues. The CDR3 nucleotides read TGTGCCAGCAGTTTATTGTATGAGCAGTTCTTC. Translated: CASSLLYEQFF.

This clonotype was seen a handful of times. The chain uses TRBV29-1 and TRBJ2-7; tentative D call: TRBD1 (5 bases). The germline gives CDR1 SQVTM, CDR2 ANQGSEA. Trimming took off 4 bases at V and 5 bases at J, with 15 bases between the two ends. The CDR3 loop spans 13 amino acids. This CDR3 is CSVVSYKTDEQYF. The CDR3 DNA reads as TGCAGCGTTGTGTCCTATAAGACAGACGAGCAGTACTTC.